This T cell receptor beta chain was recovered during a study of a mutant IDH1 vaccine in newly diagnosed glioma. Across the whole study: Treated patients had a mean age of about 38 years and a roughly 60% male, approximately 38% female split.

On this clone: Its target is not known.

Sample time point: week 5, during vaccination. Each vaccine dose was 300 ug of mutant IDH1 20-mer peptide, with topical imiquimod. Whole-study results and caveats: Changes in the top peripheral T cell clonotypes seemingly had no bearing on pseudoprogression.

The table came from immunoSEQ multiplex PCR; TCRdb's copy has only in-frame clones and leaves some out. The profile shows about 83,000 clones, about 91% of them singletons. This TCR derives from a woman aged 45 to 65 with glioma. The specimen was PBMCs, collected from a glioma patient whose treatment included an IDH1 peptide vaccine.

CDR3 sequence: CASSIGRGTEAFF. Here the CDR3 DNA reads TGTGCCAGTAGTATAGGGAGAGGTACTGAAGCTTTCTTT. The rearrangement links TRBV19 to TRBJ1-1, with unresolved D. Trimming took 1 base from V and 5 from J, leaving 8 bases between them. Germline loops: CDR1 LNHDA, CDR2 SQIVND (reference sequence). The CDR3 is 13 residues long.